This T cell receptor (beta chain) was profiled in a study of human T cells and chemical hapten exposure. Study-level information: The patients, most of them female, presented with alopecia areata, totalis or universalis. Study-wide points: Against controls, expanded TCRs gave rise to significantly more large CDR3 similarity clusters.

A word on this clonotype: What it binds is not known.

Time point defined: pre-sensitization, week 0. Treatment indicated: therapeutic diphenylcyclopropenone sensitization with weekly scalp DPC. Investigators collected blood before applying each patch test. What the library attached to individual cDNA molecules were unique molecular identifiers. Each CDR3 protein is one row after TCRdb ran MiXCR on the RACE reads. The profile shows around 56,000 distinct CDR3 sequences, roughly 9.8% of them singletons. The sample consisted of whole blood, taken in connection with sensitization to the hapten diphenylcyclopropenone (DPC). The receptor was isolated from a man aged 35 to 55 with alopecia areata. Some clones in this sample may be carry-over from other donors' samples.

The CDR3 DNA reads as TGTGCCAGCAGTTCCCAGGGTTTGTACAATTCACCCCTCCACTTT. Translation gives CASSSQGLYNSPLHF. The chain carries TRBV12-3 or TRBV12-4 and TRBJ1-6; the D gene is possibly TRBD1 (5 bases). The V end lost 4 bases, the J end lost 7 bases, and 14 bases lay between the germline ends. The CDR3 is 15 amino acids.